This T cell receptor (beta chain) is from a study of identical twins. Study outcomes and limitations: Potential partial confounding of zero-insertion analyses by invariant MAIT and iNKT cells was noted. An excess of low generation probability was shown by twin-shared out-of-frame alpha sequences. Within cord blood, abundant beta clonotypes carried fewer insertions, but memory repertoires showed no such trend.

TCRdb re-called the 5' RACE reads with MiXCR, one entry per CDR3 protein. The data show about 530,000 distinct CDR3 sequences, roughly 15% seen once. This clonotype was observed at least ten times. Its antigen is not identified. Only healthy Caucasians were included as donors. Trimming stripped 2 bases from V and 0 bases from J, with 5 bases between. The length of the CDR3 is 13 residues. Germline V gene lookup returns CDR1 SGHRS and CDR2 YFSETQ. Another study also made use of these data, one on yellow fever vaccine responses in identical twins.

The sample comprised CD4+ T cells sorted from blood. V usage is TRBV5-1 and J usage is TRBJ1-1, with D unresolved. This TCR came from a woman younger than 30 in good health. The CDR3 nucleotides are TGCGCCAGCAGCTTACAGCTGAACACTGAAGCTTTCTTT. It translates to CASSLQLNTEAFF.